These 24 T cell receptor beta chains were all obtained from the same sample, sequenced in a study of shared clonotypes between healthy human individuals. Naive-designated CD8 cells lacked CD45RO, were positively enriched for CCR7, and omitted terminally differentiated effector memory CD45RA+ cells. TCRdb's table, derived via immunoSEQ multiplex PCR, lists solely in-frame clones and lacks some. The profile shows roughly 1,800,000 clones, less than 95% of them singletons. The sample comprised naive CD8+ T cells sorted from blood. These receptors were taken from a man aged 18 to 29 in good health.

V gene TRBV10-2 combines with J gene TRBJ1-2, with TRBD1 as a possible D gene (5 bases). V lost 7 bases and J 4 bases, leaving 16 bases between the germline ends. CDR3 length: 14 amino acids. From germline, CDR1 is WSHSY and CDR2 SAAADI. The CDR3 sequence: CASIPDGGVYGYTF. The DNA of the CDR3 is TGCGCCAGCATTCCGGATGGGGGTGTCTATGGCTACACCTTC.

The chain has TRBV11-2 and TRBJ2-7, with 16 bases aligning to TRBD2. With V trimmed by 4 bases and J by 2 bases, 11 bases remained unmatched. Germline V gives CDR1 SGHAT, CDR2 FQNNGV. CDR3 length: 19 amino acids. Written as DNA, the CDR3 is TGTGCCAGCAGCTCCTACCCGGGACTAGCGGGAGGGTCTACCTACGAGCAGTACTTC. Residues: CASSSYPGLAGGSTYEQYF.

The gene calls are TRBV7-8 and TRBJ1-3; TRBD1 might be the D (6 bases). The CDR3 is 13 residues long. Trimming took 5 bases from V and 3 from J, leaving 8 bases between them. Germline V CDR1 and CDR2: SGHVS, FQNEAQ. The chain's CDR3 is CASSPQGGNTIYF. CDR3 in DNA: TGTGCCAGCAGCCCACAGGGTGGAAACACCATATATTTT.

The chain is built from TRBV4-1 and TRBJ2-3; possible D gene TRBD2, 5 bases. In germline, CDR1 is MGHRA, CDR2 YSYEKL. This CDR3 is built from 14 residues. The V gene lost 0 bases and the J gene lost 4 bases, with 8 bases spanning the gap. The CDR3 DNA sequence: TGCGCCAGCAGCCAAGAAACTAGAGCAGATACGCAGTATTTT. It codes for CASSQETRADTQYF.

Worth noting for this clone: The same CDR3 is also encoded by other DNA sequences in this sample. This rearrangement joins TRBV5-1 to TRBJ1-1; perhaps TRBD1 as D (6 bases). The V end was cut by 4 bases, the J end by 5 bases, with 6 bases between. This CDR3 has 11 amino acids. Germline V lookup: CDR1 SGHRS, CDR2 YFSETQ. This CDR3 is CASSTGTEAFF. The CDR3 nucleotides read TGCGCCAGCAGCACAGGGACTGAAGCTTTCTTT.

This chain joins TRBV10-1 and TRBJ2-3, with a possible D match to TRBD1 (6 bases). Deletions cut 3 bases from V and 3 bases from J, with 13 bases between. Germline V gene data show CDR1 as WNHNN and CDR2 as SYGVQD (reference sequence). The CDR3 is 15 amino acids. CDR3 nucleotides: TGCGCCAGCAGTGATTCAGGGGTGCTTACAGATACGCAGTATTTT. It encodes CASSDSGVLTDTQYF.

Turning to this clone: The same CDR3 also results from other DNA sequences found in this sample. This chain connects TRBV5-1 to TRBJ2-3; D is possibly TRBD2 (5 bases). The CDR3 is 13 residues long. CDR1 is SGHRS and CDR2 is YFSETQ in the germline V gene. V lost 4 bases and J lost 3, with 9 bases in between. In DNA form, the CDR3 reads TGCGCCAGCAGCCATACTAGGACAGATACGCAGTATTTT. Translating gives CASSHTRTDTQYF.

The J gene is TRBJ1-2, the V gene TRBV7-2; 7 nucleotides line up with TRBD1. Germline V lookup: CDR1 SGHTA, CDR2 FQGNSA. The CDR3 contains 17 residues. After removal of 5 bases from V and 2 bases from J, the junction contained 14 bases not matched to a gene. The chain's CDR3 is CASSQVSGGALNYGYTF. The CDR3 DNA reads as TGTGCCAGCAGCCAAGTGTCAGGGGGGGCCTTAAACTATGGCTACACCTTC.

This CDR3 is CASSPGQASYEQYF. CDR3 bases: TGTGCCAGCAGCCCAGGACAGGCCTCCTACGAGCAGTACTTC. The chain recombines TRBV28 with TRBJ2-7; 7 nucleotides line up with TRBD1. This CDR3 has 14 residues. The germline V gene encodes CDR1 MDHEN and CDR2 SYDVKM. The trim removed 6 bases at V and 0 bases at J, leaving 5 bases unmatched. Based on the CDR3 plus reference TRBV28 and TRBJ2-7, the full variable domain is DVKVTQSSRYLVKRTGEKVFLECVQDMDHENMFWYRQDPGLGLRLIYFSYDVKMKEKGDIPEGYSVSREKKERFSLILESASTNQTSMYLCASSPGQASYEQYFGPGTRLTVT.

The V call is TRBV6-5, the J call TRBJ2-7, with 7 bases lining up with TRBD2. This CDR3 contains 14 residues. Germline V gene lookup returns CDR1 MNHEY and CDR2 SVGAGI. Germline trimming cut 6 bases from V and 2 bases from J; bases unmatched to any gene: 7. The CDR3 loop is CASSPSGNPYEQYF. CDR3 nucleotides: TGTGCCAGCAGCCCTAGCGGAAACCCCTACGAGCAGTACTTC.

V gene TRBV15 combines with J gene TRBJ2-6; the D is unclear. Germline V gives CDR1 LNHNV, CDR2 YYDKDF (reference sequence). V was shortened by 2 bases and J by 3 bases, with 8 bases between the two germline ends. CDR3 length equals 15 residues. The CDR3 region has the DNA TGTGCCACCAGCAGACGGCTCTTTGGGGCCAACGTCCTGACTTTC. Translation: CATSRRLFGANVLTF.

The chain couples TRBV28 to TRBJ1-2, with D perhaps matching TRBD1 (5 bases). The CDR3 has 15 residues. Germline-derived CDR1 and CDR2 are MDHEN and SYDVKM. V was cut by 5 bases and J by 7 bases, with 20 bases left in between. The CDR3 nucleotides read TGTGCCAGCAGTCCGGGCTTCGCCGGGGCGTTTGGCTACACCTTC. As protein: CASSPGFAGAFGYTF.

The J gene is TRBJ2-4, the V gene TRBV6-5; tentatively, D is TRBD2 (5 bases). Germline V gene data show CDR1 as MNHEY and CDR2 as SVGAGI. Trimming shortened V by 5 bases and J by 0 bases, and 11 bases separated the two germline ends. This CDR3 is built from 15 residues. CDR3 in amino acids: CASSPLAIAKNIQYF. In DNA, the CDR3 is TGTGCCAGCAGTCCCCTAGCTATAGCCAAAAACATTCAGTACTTC.

The V and J genes are TRBV5-4 and TRBJ2-7, with 9 bases identical to TRBD1. In germline, CDR1 is SGHNT, CDR2 YYREEE (reference sequence). With V trimmed by 4 bases and J by 5 bases, 10 bases remained unmatched. This CDR3 contains 15 residues. This CDR3 reads CASSAGTGKRDEQYF. CDR3 nucleotides: TGTGCCAGCAGCGCCGGGACAGGGAAACGCGACGAGCAGTACTTC.

The V and J genes are TRBV4-1 and TRBJ2-7; the D gene is possibly TRBD2 (6 bases). This CDR3 is 14 amino acids long. The germline V gene encodes CDR1 MGHRA and CDR2 YSYEKL. V was pared by 4 bases and J by 3 bases, with 13 bases between. The CDR3 sequence is CASSPSGGYYEQYF. CDR3 nucleotide sequence: TGCGCCAGCAGCCCCTCCGGGGGATACTACGAGCAGTACTTC.

The chain uses TRBV5-6 and TRBJ1-2, with TRBD1 matching over 10 bases. J gave up 6 bases and V 5 bases, and 4 bases lay outside the gene matches. CDR1 is SGHDT, CDR2 YYEEEE, per germline. The CDR3 sequence is 13 residues long. The CDR3 DNA is TGTGCCAGCAGGTTGACAGGGGGCCATGGCTACACCTTC. Its protein product is CASRLTGGHGYTF. Full variable domain (rest looked up from reference TRBV5-6 and TRBJ1-2): DAGVTQSPTHLIKTRGQQVTLRCSPKSGHDTVSWYQQALGQGPQFIFQYYEEEERQRGNFPDRFSGHQFPNYSSELNVNALLLGDSALYLCASRLTGGHGYTFGSGTRLTVV.

V and J are TRBV12-5 and TRBJ1-6; 7 bases fit TRBD1. V shed 6 bases and J 7 bases; nucleotides not matched to a gene: 12. CDR1 and CDR2 from the germline V gene are LGHNT and FRNRAP. The CDR3 consists of 16 residues. CDR3 DNA: TGTGCTAGTGGCTCCGATCCGGGACAGAGGAATTCACCCCTCCACTTT. Translating gives CASGSDPGQRNSPLHF.

This sequence joins TRBV5-4 and TRBJ1-5; 7 bases match TRBD1. Germline V gene sequence: CDR1 SGHNT, CDR2 YYREEE (reference sequence). The CDR3 covers 14 residues. V gave up 0 bases and J gave up 6 bases; unmatched junction bases: 3. This chain's CDR3 is CASSLAGGGQPQHF. Here the CDR3 DNA reads TGTGCCAGCAGCTTGGCAGGGGGTGGTCAGCCCCAGCATTTT.

This rearrangement joins TRBV5-6 to TRBJ2-1, with D perhaps TRBD1 or TRBD2 (7 bases each). The length of the CDR3 is 18 residues. From germline, CDR1 is SGHDT and CDR2 YYEEEE. The germline V and J ends were trimmed by 0 bases and 4 bases, with 20 bases remaining between them. CDR3 protein: CASSLVLGGGQIYNEQFF. The CDR3 DNA reads as TGTGCCAGCAGCTTGGTATTGGGCGGGGGACAGATATACAATGAGCAGTTCTTC.

For the CDR3, the DNA is TGCAGCGTCCCCCACGGGGGGGCAAACACCGGGGAGCTGTTTTTT. It encodes CSVPHGGANTGELFF. V usage is TRBV29-1 and J usage is TRBJ2-2; 8 nucleotides line up with TRBD2. The CDR3 covers 15 residues. Germline V lookup: CDR1 SQVTM, CDR2 ANQGSEA. V shed 6 bases, J shed 2 bases, and the junction held 8 bases outside the gene matches.

The V gene is TRBV5-1, the J gene TRBJ2-7, with D possibly being TRBD1 (6 bases). The CDR3 is 15 amino acids. Germline V lookup: CDR1 SGHRS, CDR2 YFSETQ. Trimming removed 3 bases at V and 3 bases at J, with 16 bases between. The CDR3: CASSSVQGINYEQYF. In DNA form, the CDR3 reads TGCGCCAGCAGCTCCGTTCAGGGGATTAACTACGAGCAGTACTTC.

V usage is TRBV9 and J usage is TRBJ2-7, with D maybe TRBD2 (6 bases). The germline V and J ends were trimmed by 4 bases and 0 bases, with 11 bases remaining between them. Germline V gene sequence: CDR1 SGDLS, CDR2 YYNGEE. The CDR3 spans 14 residues. The CDR3 is CASSPLGGSYEQYF. The DNA of the CDR3 is TGTGCCAGCAGCCCCTTGGGGGGCTCCTACGAGCAGTACTTC.

The chain is built from TRBV7-9 and TRBJ2-3; no clear D. CDR3 length equals 16 residues. Trimming removed 4 bases from V and 5 bases from J, with 19 bases in between. The V gene's germline CDR1 is SEHNR and CDR2 FQNEAQ (reference sequence). The CDR3 DNA is TGTGCCAGCAGCTATCCAGGAACAGTCTGGGTAGATACGCAGTATTTT. It yields the protein CASSYPGTVWVDTQYF. Full variable domain (outside the CDR3, taken from reference TRBV7-9 and TRBJ2-3): DTGVSQNPRHKITKRGQNVTFRCDPISEHNRLYWYRQTLGQGPEFLTYFQNEAQLEKSRLLSDRFSAERPKGSFSTLEIQRTEQGDSAMYLCASSYPGTVWVDTQYFGPGTRLTVL.

This chain connects TRBV28 to TRBJ2-3; no clear D gene. The CDR3 is made up of 15 amino acids. The V gene lost 7 bases and the J gene lost 3 bases, with 17 bases spanning the gap. Germline lookup yields CDR1 MDHEN and CDR2 SYDVKM. Here the CDR3 reads CASTSPPSPTDTQYF. The CDR3 nucleotides are TGTGCCAGCACTTCCCCCCCCAGTCCTACAGATACGCAGTATTTT.